A few counts support the clone carrying this TCR beta chain. An end of the junction does not agree with germline; a read error may underlie this. This CDR3 has 14 residues. Germline values: CDR1 DFQATT, CDR2 SNEGSKA (reference sequence). This sample was included in a study of T cells in Graves' hyperthyroidism and ophthalmopathy. Amplified TCR beta CDR3 regions came from RNA transcripts. Carried out on the TCR CDR3, a first-round RT-PCR used the HTBI primer set. TCRdb passed the multiplex PCR reads through MiXCR, listing each CDR3 protein once. This sample has 350,000 to 400,000 distinct CDR3 sequences, with approximately 15% found just once.

The TCR comes from a woman in her 30s with Graves' hyperthyroidism. The chain joins TRBV20-1 to TRBJ2-1; D is undetermined. The sample taken for sequencing was blood. The CDR3 sequence is CSARDAISYNEQFF. DNA of the CDR3: TGCAGTGCGAGAGATGCCATCTCCTACAATGAGCAGTTCTTC.